These 24 T cell receptor beta chains were all obtained from the same sample, sequenced in a study of shared clonotypes between healthy human individuals (dated by TCRdb to 2019 to 2021). Libraries were prepared through the immunoSEQ multiplex PCR assay. Entries here come from immuneACCESS through TCRdb and include only in-frame sequences with V and J called. Some clones fail to appear in such tables; in the studies checked, an unresolved V gene covers under half of the shortfall, and the cause of the remainder is unknown. This sample has roughly 96,000 clones in its table, and 40% to 55% of those were observed once. The ten top clones hold less than 15% of the sample. Sample: PBMCs. These receptors originate from a woman aged 40 to 50 in good health. Some clones in this sample may be carry-over from other donors' samples.

The chain links TRBV30 to TRBJ2-5; TRBD2 matches at 10 bases. The J call could be wrong; TRBJ2-7 is a better fit for the DNA end. The CDR3 is 13 amino acids. The germline gives CDR1 GTSNPN, CDR2 SVGIG (reference sequence). CDR3 sequence (DNA): TGTGCCTGTCGGACTAGCGGTTCCTACGAGCAGTACTTC. It is translated as CACRTSGSYEQYF.

A few counts support this clone. The chain couples TRBV4-3 to TRBJ2-7; D unclear. CDR1 is LGHNA, CDR2 YSLEER, per germline. V was pared by 0 bases and J by 7 bases, with 13 bases between. This CDR3 contains 14 residues. The CDR3 reads CASSQDRASLEQYF. The DNA of the CDR3 is TGCGCCAGCAGCCAAGATCGGGCTAGTCTTGAGCAGTACTTC.

The chain is built from TRBV19 and TRBJ1-2; a weak D match, TRBD1 (6 bases). CDR3 size: 13 residues. Between the trimmed V and J ends, which lost 8 bases and 1 base, there was a span of 11 bases. CDR1 is LNHDA, CDR2 SQIVND, per germline (reference sequence). CDR3 nucleotides: TGTGCCAGTTACCAGGGGTTTAACTATGGCTACACCTTC. It codes for CASYQGFNYGYTF.

This clone was seen a few times. The rearrangement uses TRBV30 and TRBJ2-7, with unresolved D. CDR1 GTSNPN and CDR2 SVGIG come from the germline V gene (reference sequence). The CDR3 spans 12 residues. The V gene lost 0 bases and the J gene lost 4 bases, with 7 bases spanning the gap. CDR3 bases: TGTGCCTGGAGTGTCACAGCGTACGAGCAGTACTTC. This encodes CAWSVTAYEQYF.

This clone was seen ten or more times. The V and J genes are TRBV18 and TRBJ2-5; D possibly corresponds to TRBD2 (5 bases). This CDR3 region has 16 residues. Germline CDR1 reads KGHSH; CDR2 reads LQKENI. V lost 3 bases, J lost 2 bases, and 16 bases lay in between. The CDR3 DNA reads TGTGCCAGCTCACCGGAGCGGAGCTCGGGGCAAGAGACCCAGTACTTC. Translated, it gives CASSPERSSGQETQYF.

In the case of this clone: A single base is all that separates this from a far larger clone, so a read error is likely. This chain links TRBV28 with TRBJ2-5, with 8 bases matching TRBD1. CDR1 is MDHEN, CDR2 SYDVKM, per germline. CDR3 length: 12 amino acids. The CDR3 spells CASSRQGTTQHF. Written as DNA, the CDR3 is TGTGCCAGCAGCAGACAGGGGACGACCCAGCACTTC.

The chain employs TRBV6-5 and TRBJ1-1; 8 positions match TRBD1. With 2 bases clipped from V and 6 bases from J, the junction kept 2 bases outside the gene matches. This CDR3 contains 13 residues. Germline assignment: CDR1 MNHEY and CDR2 SVGAGI. The chain's CDR3 is CASSYRQGSEAFF. The CDR3 coding sequence is TGTGCCAGCAGTTACCGACAGGGGTCTGAAGCTTTCTTT.

The count of this clone is one. This chain links TRBV7-2 with TRBJ2-1; D possibly uses TRBD1 or TRBD2 (6 bases each). The CDR3 has 15 residues. Trimming left V 4 bases short and J 6 bases short, with 16 bases between. Germline V lookup: CDR1 SGHTA, CDR2 FQGNSA. CDR3 region: CASSYRRGTVNEQFF. The DNA for the CDR3 is TGTGCCAGCAGCTACCGGAGGGGGACTGTCAATGAGCAGTTCTTC.

V is TRBV10-3 and J is TRBJ2-1; 10 bases align to TRBD2. From germline, CDR1 is ENHRY and CDR2 SYGVKD. This CDR3 spans 14 amino acids. J gave up 8 bases and V 7 bases, and 8 bases lay outside the gene matches. The CDR3 nucleotides read TGTGCCATCAAGCCAGCGGGAGGGAACCATGAGCAGTTCTTC. The encoded protein is CAIKPAGGNHEQFF.

Comments on this clone: A much larger clone sits a single nucleotide away, making a read error possible. This chain joins TRBV25-1 and TRBJ2-5; D is unresolved. Looked up from germline, CDR1 is MGHDK and CDR2 is SYGVNS. V lost 5 bases and J lost 5, with 9 bases in between. The CDR3 loop spans 12 amino acids. The CDR3 coding sequence is TGTGCCAGCAGTACCATCGGGGAGACCCAGTACTTC. Amino acid sequence: CASSTIGETQYF.

Regarding this clone: Here the CDR3 omits its conserved ending phenylalanine or tryptophan, so a read error is the likely source. V is TRBV5-6 and J is TRBJ1-6; perhaps TRBD1 as D (5 bases). The CDR3 totals 17 residues. The germline CDR1 and CDR2 sequences are SGHDT and YYEEEE. CDR3 residues: CASSSTSGSSYNSTLHS. For the CDR3, the DNA is TGTGCCAGCAGCTCCACGTCAGGGAGCTCCTATAATTCAACCCTCCACTCT.

The chain recombines TRBV11-3 with TRBJ2-7; unclear D gene. CDR3 length: 13 amino acids. Per germline, CDR1 SGHNT and CDR2 YENEEA. The V end lost 0 bases, the J end lost 5 bases, and 8 bases lay between the germline ends. CDR3 bases: TGTGCCAGCAGCTTAGATCGAGTCAACGAGCAGTACTTC. Amino acids: CASSLDRVNEQYF.

The chain is built from TRBV9 and TRBJ2-1; D is uncertain. The CDR3 runs to 16 residues. Germline-derived CDR1 and CDR2 are SGDLS and YYNGEE. V was cut by 3 bases and J by 0 bases, with 13 bases left in between. The chain's CDR3 is CASSDLSALSYNEQFF. CDR3 nucleotide sequence: TGTGCCAGCAGCGACCTATCGGCGCTCTCCTACAATGAGCAGTTCTTC.

A few counts support this clone. This chain uses TRBV4-3 with TRBJ2-5; TRBD2 might be the D (6 bases). Judging by the DNA end, TRBJ2-7 fits better; the J call may be wrong. CDR3 size: 16 residues. Germline CDR1 reads LGHNA; CDR2 reads YSLEER. Here the CDR3 DNA reads TGCGCCAGCAGCCAAGATTGGAGGGGTAGTTCCTACGAGCAGTACTTC. Its protein is CASSQDWRGSSYEQYF.

This clone was counted at least ten times. The rearrangement uses TRBV7-2 and TRBJ2-5, with 8 bases matching TRBD1. The junction had 7 bases not matched to a gene; V was cut back by 5 bases and J by 5 bases. CDR1 and CDR2 (germline): SGHTA, FQGNSA. The CDR3 spans 14 residues. CDR3 nucleotides: TGTGCCAGCAGCGTCAGACAGGGGAGCGAGACCCAGTACTTC. This translates into CASSVRQGSETQYF.

This clone turned up a few times. The chain joins TRBV5-6 to TRBJ2-2, with D perhaps TRBD1 or TRBD2 (5 bases each). Trimming stripped 3 bases from V and 0 bases from J, with 12 bases between. From germline, CDR1 is SGHDT and CDR2 YYEEEE. The CDR3 has 16 amino acids. The CDR3, as DNA: TGTGCCAGCAGCTCTACCGGGACGGCGAACACCGGGGAGCTGTTTTTT. Translating it yields CASSSTGTANTGELFF.

V gene TRBV30 combines with J gene TRBJ2-6, with D unresolved. V lost 3 bases and J 0 bases, leaving 9 bases between the germline ends. Germline V gene data show CDR1 as GTSNPN and CDR2 as SVGIG (reference sequence). The CDR3 is made up of 15 amino acids. CDR3 loop: CAWRVGRSGANVLTF. CDR3 bases: TGTGCCTGGAGGGTAGGTCGCTCTGGGGCCAACGTCCTGACTTTC.

Details on this clone: This may come from a read error, since a much larger clone is one base off. V usage is TRBV27 and J usage is TRBJ2-3, with a possible D match to TRBD2 (6 bases). This CDR3 contains 15 residues. Germline loops: CDR1 MNHEY, CDR2 SMNVEV (reference sequence). V was pared by 6 bases and J by 2 bases, with 15 bases between. The CDR3 reads CASSRGGIPTDTQYF. In DNA form, the CDR3 reads TGTGCCAGCAGCCGCGGCGGGATACCCACAGATACGCAGTATTTT.

Comment on this clone: This sequence may be a read error, since a much larger clone differs from it by one base. Because the CDR3 is missing its conserved closing phenylalanine or tryptophan, this is likely a read error. The V call is TRBV30, the J call TRBJ1-5; 10 bases line up with TRBD1. The CDR3 consists of 12 residues. After removal of 5 bases from V and 7 bases from J, the junction contained 2 bases not matched to a gene. Germline loops: CDR1 GTSNPN, CDR2 SVGIG (reference sequence). The CDR3 DNA reads as TGTGCCTGGGACAGGGGGCAACAGCCCCAGCATTCT. This codes for CAWDRGQQPQHS.

The chain recombines TRBV28 with TRBJ1-2, with 8 positions matching TRBD1. V lost 10 bases and J lost 6; bases outside the gene matches: 10. The CDR3 has 13 amino acids. CDR1 and CDR2 (germline): MDHEN, SYDVKM. The CDR3 DNA follows: TGTGCCACCTACCTCAACAGGGGGAATGGCTACACCTTC. Protein sequence: CATYLNRGNGYTF.

Details on this clone: A far larger clone is off by one base, so a read error is likely. Different DNA sequences within this sample yield the same CDR3. The rearrangement uses TRBV20-1 and TRBJ2-1; D not resolved. There are 11 residues in the CDR3. Trimming pared 5 bases from V and 0 bases from J, leaving 2 bases between. Germline V gives CDR1 DFQATT, CDR2 SNEGSKA (reference sequence). CDR3: CSAGSYNEQFF. The CDR3, as DNA: TGCAGTGCTGGCTCCTACAATGAGCAGTTCTTC.

This clone came up a few times. The CDR3 DNA follows: TGTGCCAGCAGCTTAGCCAGGGACAGGCTCCACGAGCAGTACTTC. This sequence encodes CASSLARDRLHEQYF. V and J are TRBV7-9 and TRBJ2-7, with 8 bases fitting TRBD1. Germline V CDR1 and CDR2: SEHNR, FQNEAQ (reference sequence). V trimming: 0 bases; J trimming: 5 bases; junction bases outside the gene matches: 6. CDR3 length: 15 residues. Full variable domain (remainder filled in from reference TRBV7-9 and TRBJ2-7): DTGVSQNPRHKITKRGQNVTFRCDPISEHNRLYWYRQTLGQGPEFLTYFQNEAQLEKSRLLSDRFSAERPKGSFSTLEIQRTEQGDSAMYLCASSLARDRLHEQYFGPGTRLTVT.

Concerning this clone itself: A read error likely explains this, since a far larger clone differs by one base. The rearrangement links TRBV30 to TRBJ2-5; D may match TRBD1 or TRBD2 (6 bases each). This CDR3 has 13 residues. CDR1 and CDR2 from the germline V gene are GTSNPN and SVGIG (reference sequence). In nucleotides, the CDR3 is TGTGCCTGGAGCGGGGGCAGGGAAGAGGCCCAGTACTTC. It is translated as CAWSGGREEAQYF.

V gene TRBV5-1 combines with J gene TRBJ2-1; 8 bases map to TRBD2. The V segment lost 3 bases and the J segment 0 bases; nucleotides outside the gene matches: 5. The CDR3 extends over 16 amino acids. Germline V gene data show CDR1 as SGHRS and CDR2 as YFSETQ. Here the CDR3 DNA reads TGCGCCAGCAGCTCAGTAGCGGGGAGCTCCTACAATGAGCAGTTCTTC. It is translated as CASSSVAGSSYNEQFF.